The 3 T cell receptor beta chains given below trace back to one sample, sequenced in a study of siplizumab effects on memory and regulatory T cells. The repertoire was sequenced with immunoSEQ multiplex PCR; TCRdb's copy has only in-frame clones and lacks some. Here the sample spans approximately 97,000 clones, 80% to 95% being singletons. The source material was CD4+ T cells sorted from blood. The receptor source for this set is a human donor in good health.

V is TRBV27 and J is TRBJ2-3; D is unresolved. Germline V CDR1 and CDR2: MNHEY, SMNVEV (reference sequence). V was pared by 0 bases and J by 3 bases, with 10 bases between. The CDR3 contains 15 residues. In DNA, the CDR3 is TGTGCCAGCAGTTTATCCAGCCGGGTAACAGATACGCAGTATTTT. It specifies CASSLSSRVTDTQYF.

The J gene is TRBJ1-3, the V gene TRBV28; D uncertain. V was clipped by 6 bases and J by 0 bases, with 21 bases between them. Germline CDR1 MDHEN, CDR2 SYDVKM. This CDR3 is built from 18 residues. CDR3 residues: CASRPLPTRASSGNTIYF. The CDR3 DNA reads TGTGCCAGCAGGCCACTCCCGACAAGGGCAAGCTCTGGAAACACCATATATTTT.

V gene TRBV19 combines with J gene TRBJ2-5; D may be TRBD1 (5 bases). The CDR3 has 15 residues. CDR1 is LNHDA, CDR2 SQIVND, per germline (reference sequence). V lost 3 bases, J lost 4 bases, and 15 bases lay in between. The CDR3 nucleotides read TGTGCCAGTAGTATGAATAGGGGCTTAACAGAGACCCAGTACTTC. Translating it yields CASSMNRGLTETQYF.